Detailed here is one T cell receptor (beta chain). The specificity of this receptor is unknown. It has no much larger one-base neighbor in the sample; base qualities were not kept. The library relied on the immunoSEQ multiplex PCR assay. The multiplex PCR relied on a mix of 60 forward primers for TCR Vbeta segments and 13 reverse primers for TCR Jbeta segments. The CDR3 region of rearranged TCR beta genes was amplified from genomic DNA with a multiplex PCR assay. Amplified TCR beta libraries were sequenced as 87-base-pair reads on the Illumina HiSeq System. As for the original processing: Across the 500 to 700 repertoires, a later analysis counted 60 million to 90 million unique TCR beta chains, roughly 11 million of which were shared by at least two donors. Raw reads were error-corrected and collapsed into unique sequences with a nearest-neighbor algorithm that merged closely related sequences to remove PCR and sequencing errors. To assign V, D and J gene segments, CDR3 sequences were aligned to IMGT reference sequences. For a sequence to be retained, at least a six-nucleotide match to both a V gene segment and a J gene segment was required. Rearrangements were classified as productive when the CDR3 lacked stop codons and remained in frame with V and J, and all other rearrangements were classified as non-productive. CDR3 was defined by IMGT convention, running from the second conserved V-encoded cysteine to the conserved J-encoded phenylalanine. In an earlier analysis of 587 of the donors, sequences lacking an unambiguous match to a single V gene segment were excluded. In an earlier analysis of about 590 of the donors, a V segment was called functional when productive rearrangements were above 56.7%, and segregating when the standard deviation between donors exceeded 5%. A statistical classification framework was developed to diagnose cytomegalovirus status using the catalog of TCR beta chain sequences. In a later analysis, V and J genes were assigned by comparing TCR nucleotide sequences against IMGT/GENE-DB human TR gene sequences. A later analysis assigned CDR3 sequences and most-parsimonious VDJ recombination scenarios with the TCRdist pipeline. In a later analysis, every TCR beta chain was defined by the combination of its CDR3 amino acid sequence and its V-gene family, and reads without a unique V-gene family were dropped. In a later analysis, approximately 590 highly shared, low-generation-probability nucleotide sequences were removed to address suspected cross-contamination and a sequencing artifact. In a later analysis, a clonal expansion index for each public chain was calculated from normalized within-repertoire ranks of inferred template counts. In a later analysis, generation probabilities were computed with a VDJ recombination model fitted to out-of-frame rearrangements, and the resulting probabilities were checked against IGoR. In a later analysis, hypergeometric tests were used to score TCR-TCR, TCR-HLA and TCR-CMV co-occurrence, with a repertoire-size bias correction applied to TCR pairs. False discovery rates were estimated in a later analysis by permuting HLA or CMV assignments 20 times. In a later analysis, co-occurring TCRs were grouped using DBSCAN, with TCRdist sequence similarity added in when clustering inside HLA-allele-positive subsets. Co-occurrence clustering excluded repertoires with fewer than 30,000 or more than 120,000 public chains, plus five with anomalous nucleotide sharing. TCRdb retrieved this table from immuneACCESS and kept in-frame rearrangements only. Not all clones are present; in checked studies, unresolved V genes account for under half, and no reason is known for the remainder. D and trimming come from the DNA, and the V and J calls and clone size come from that table. The sample contains approximately 120,000 clones, just under 75% of them found a single time. The biggest ten clones account for more than 2% of the sample.

This record comes from a study of cytomegalovirus exposure and HLA in healthy donors (dated by TCRdb to about 2017). General notes on the study: In an earlier analysis of 587 of the donors, about 260 Gb of sequence data and just under 120 million unique TCR beta sequences from 150 million to 200 million T cells were reported. About 320 gigabases of sequencing data and some 85 million unique TCR sequences were included in an early release covering about 600 HLA-typed donors. The genetic ancestry cluster associated with self-reported Caucasian donors included roughly four fifths of the 398 genotyped donors. The study aimed to test whether signatures of past pathogen exposure could be identified by cataloging public T cell receptors. Using immunosequencing, the study profiled T cell repertoires from approximately 700 subjects and related those repertoires to cytomegalovirus serostatus. Besides the first cohort of 550 to 750 subjects, a separate validation cohort made up of roughly 130 different subjects was used. The study combined high-throughput TCR immunosequencing, statistical association of individual TCRs with disease status, and machine learning to predict cytomegalovirus infection status. A later analysis re-analyzed previously published TCR beta repertoires from 500 to 700 donors and added high-resolution HLA genotyping to study TCR occurrence patterns. Rather than drawing on any new phenotypic data, the later analysis identified candidate immune exposures from TCR beta sequences and the way those sequences occurred across donors. An earlier analysis of 450 to 750 of the donors used high-throughput TCR beta sequencing to judge whether each TCR beta V gene segment behaved as functional or pseudogenic. Donor age, sex, ethnicity and CMV serostatus were collected together with the repertoire data. A later genetic analysis used genome-wide SNP genotypes for about 65% of the roughly 700 donors, treating that subset as a discovery cohort. All discovery cohort repertoires had been generated on a single sequencing platform. HLA typing covered class I and class II loci at four-digit resolution. Typing coverage varied by locus: roughly 620-630 donors for A, B, C, DRB1 and DQB1; roughly 510 for DQA1; 600 to 610 for DPA1; some 470 for DPB1. Because of strong linkage in the cohort, four to six DR-DQ haplotypes were treated as single units for association and clustering. Among some 410 genotyped donors of the cohort, an average of roughly 230,000 unique TCR beta nucleotide sequences was sequenced per donor, of which about 19% were non-productive. Broader findings and caveats from the paper: It was suggested by the authors that the approach could potentially be generalized to other disease states and immunological phenotypes. According to a later analysis, most CMV-associated TCR beta chains appeared to be HLA-restricted, and the HLA associations seemed to be driven largely by CMV exposure. An earlier analysis of roughly 570 of the donors showed that most TCR beta V segments appeared in productive rearrangements either about 90% or about 30% of the time, which broadly matched IMGT annotations. The cohort was sequenced for TCR beta chains only, and without alpha or paired-chain data the features that could be detected were limited. HLA typing was unavailable for some donors at each locus, so association tests used only the typed subset. Because the 87-base-pair reads could not distinguish some IMGT-functional V segments, including TRBV6-2 and TRBV6-3, those segments were excluded. Compared with the approximately 670-donor mean, donors in an Asian-associated ancestry cluster had fewer N-insertions in productive TCRs, according to a later genetic analysis. In a later analysis, TCR association rates were found to vary across HLA loci, with the most associated TCRs seen for DRB1 alleles and the fewest for HLA-C alleles. In a later analysis, several top co-occurrence clusters were reported to appear linked to parvovirus B19, influenza, CMV and Epstein-Barr virus. Strong co-occurrence of HLA alleles, especially DR and DQ, made assigning TCR associations to individual alleles difficult. CMV serostatus was the only immune exposure information available for the cohort. V-gene and J-gene trimming of TCR beta chains was associated with a missense DCLRE1C variant in a later genetic analysis, and the association was replicated in an independent cohort. In both the original and validation cohorts, the classifier was reported to diagnose cytomegalovirus status with high specificity and sensitivity. A later analysis associated approximately 17,000 TCR beta sequences with specific HLA alleles at a false discovery rate of 0.05. Roughly uniform sequencing depth across donors was assumed in presence/absence analyses, although this assumption may not hold. Most TCR sequences were observed very rarely across donors, whereas some public TCRs were present in many individuals. In a later analysis, HLA-associated TCR beta chains showed more clonal expansion and lower generation probabilities than non-associated chains that were equally common. Correlated functional status among segregating V segments might be attributable to linkage disequilibrium, but an unknown experimental factor could not be ruled out. The sequencing pipeline was judged likely to have produced a cluster of highly shared sequence variants as a technical artifact. In vitro tests confirmed that a few of the cytomegalovirus-associated TCR beta chains recognize cytomegalovirus antigens. A further reported finding was that TCR beta sequences accurately predicted the HLA-A and HLA-B alleles for most subjects in the first cohort. The earlier analysis of fewer than 750 of the donors excluded 15 to 20 rarely observed V segments, including chromosome 9 orphons, because counts were too low. The study gave a list of about 160 TCR beta chains associated with cytomegalovirus.

Spanning cysteine to phenylalanine, the CDR3 consists of 16 amino acids. Just the 48-base CDR3 DNA is kept, in frame starting at base 1. V trim: 3 bases; J trim: 4 bases; unmatched bases: 5. From the germline V gene, CDR1 is SGHDT and CDR2 is YYEEEE. The cohort consisted of 650 to 700 healthy bone marrow donors. Cohort members were all nominally healthy when sampled, although unrecorded immune exposures were likely present. CMV serostatus was positive for about 300 and negative for about 50% of the roughly 700 cohort members, and was not recorded for this donor. A peripheral blood sample was provided by each donor, and peripheral blood mononuclear cells were used for TCR beta sequencing. Genomic DNA extraction from the blood cell samples was performed with the Qiagen DNeasy Blood Extraction Kit.

The sequencing sample was made of PBMCs. This clonotype originated in a human donor in good health. The chain uses TRBV5-6 and TRBJ2-1, and 12 junctional nucleotides match TRBD2. The CDR3 reads as follows: CASSSVLAGGYNEQFF. The base sequence is TGTGCCAGCAGCTCAGTACTAGCGGGGGGATACAATGAGCAGTTCTTC.